Listed here is a single TCR beta chain. No antigen is known for it. This specimen belongs to a study of Ad26.COV2.S vaccination and SARS-CoV-2 variants. Across the whole study: Intramuscular Ad26.COV2.S at 5x10^10 or 1x10^11 viral particles.

Study-wide results and limits: Measures of TCR breadth and depth may have fallen short of total T cell responses.

Regarding treatment: some 20 received Ad26.COV2.S at low or high dose, single or two shots; about 5 received placebo; per-sample allocation not given. Material that was analyzed had been drawn on day 63 after the first vaccine or placebo injection. The CDR3 extends over 15 amino acids. The V and J ends lost 7 bases and 4 bases respectively, with 16 bases between them. Germline CDR1 is SGHVS and CDR2 is FQNEAQ. Assay: immunoSEQ multiplex PCR; the TCRdb copy retains only in-frame clones and omits some. The sample includes 350,000 to 550,000 clones, 89% of them seen just once. This receptor was obtained from a person aged 18 to 65 who received the Ad26.COV2.S COVID-19 vaccine or a placebo. Source: peripheral blood, taken in a trial of Ad26.COV2.S vaccine versus placebo. The chain links TRBV7-8 to TRBJ2-2; D unresolved. CDR3 sequence (DNA): TGTGCCAGCACCCCCGACCGAGTAGCCACCGGGGAGCTGTTTTTT. Translated: CASTPDRVATGELFF.